This entry describes one T cell receptor (beta chain). Antigen: not known. Trimming shortened V by 9 bases and J by 8 bases, and 8 bases separated the two germline ends. The CDR3 sequence is 10 residues long. Per the germline V gene, CDR1 is MNHEY and CDR2 is SVGEGT. Exclusion of patients followed from uncontrolled infection, other autoimmune disease, pregnancy or lactation. The data were taken from a study of T cells in Graves' hyperthyroidism and ophthalmopathy. TCR beta CDR3 regions were amplified from RNA transcripts. Carried out on the TCR CDR3, a first-round RT-PCR used the HTBI primer set. TCRdb redid the calling of the multiplex PCR reads with MiXCR, one entry per CDR3 protein. The repertoire holds some 300,000 distinct CDR3 sequences, roughly 15% seen once, with approximately 7.8% in the top ten. Study findings and constraints: Most thyroid-expanded clonotypes above 0.001 were also found in blood. In validation, the model predicted ophthalmopathy. These predictions came a median roughly six months before onset.

The receptor comes from a woman in her twenties or thirties with Graves' hyperthyroidism that later progressed to Graves' ophthalmopathy. The chain recombines TRBV6-2 or TRBV6-3 with TRBJ2-1; no reliable D call. Sample: blood. The CDR3 nucleotides read TGTGCCAGAAAGGATTATGAGCAGTTCTTC. Protein product: CARKDYEQFF.